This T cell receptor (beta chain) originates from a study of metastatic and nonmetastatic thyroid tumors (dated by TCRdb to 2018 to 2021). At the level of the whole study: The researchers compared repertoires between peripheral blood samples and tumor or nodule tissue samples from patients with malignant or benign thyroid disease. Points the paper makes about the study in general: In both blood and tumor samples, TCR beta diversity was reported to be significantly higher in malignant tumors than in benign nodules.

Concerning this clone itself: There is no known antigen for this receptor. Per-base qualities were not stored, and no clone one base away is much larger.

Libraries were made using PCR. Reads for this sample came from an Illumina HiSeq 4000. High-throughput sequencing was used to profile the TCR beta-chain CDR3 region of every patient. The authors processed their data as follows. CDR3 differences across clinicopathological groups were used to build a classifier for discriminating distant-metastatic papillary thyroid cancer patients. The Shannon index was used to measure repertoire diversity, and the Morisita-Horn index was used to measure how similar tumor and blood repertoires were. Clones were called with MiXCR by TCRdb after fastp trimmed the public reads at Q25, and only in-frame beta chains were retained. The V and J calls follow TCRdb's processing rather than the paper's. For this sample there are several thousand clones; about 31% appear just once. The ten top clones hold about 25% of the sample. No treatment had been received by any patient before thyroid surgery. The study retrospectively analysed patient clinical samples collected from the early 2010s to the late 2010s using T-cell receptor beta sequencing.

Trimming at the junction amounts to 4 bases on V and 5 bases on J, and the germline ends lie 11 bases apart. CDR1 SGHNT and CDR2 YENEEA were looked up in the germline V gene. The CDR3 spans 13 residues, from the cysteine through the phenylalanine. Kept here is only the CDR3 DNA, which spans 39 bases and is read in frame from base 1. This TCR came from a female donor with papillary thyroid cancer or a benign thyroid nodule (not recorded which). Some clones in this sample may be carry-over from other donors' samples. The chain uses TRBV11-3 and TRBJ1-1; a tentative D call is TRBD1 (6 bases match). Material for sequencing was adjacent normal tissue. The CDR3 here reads CASSYEGGTEAFF. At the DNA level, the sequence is TGTGCCAGCAGCTACGAAGGGGGTACTGAAGCTTTCTTT.